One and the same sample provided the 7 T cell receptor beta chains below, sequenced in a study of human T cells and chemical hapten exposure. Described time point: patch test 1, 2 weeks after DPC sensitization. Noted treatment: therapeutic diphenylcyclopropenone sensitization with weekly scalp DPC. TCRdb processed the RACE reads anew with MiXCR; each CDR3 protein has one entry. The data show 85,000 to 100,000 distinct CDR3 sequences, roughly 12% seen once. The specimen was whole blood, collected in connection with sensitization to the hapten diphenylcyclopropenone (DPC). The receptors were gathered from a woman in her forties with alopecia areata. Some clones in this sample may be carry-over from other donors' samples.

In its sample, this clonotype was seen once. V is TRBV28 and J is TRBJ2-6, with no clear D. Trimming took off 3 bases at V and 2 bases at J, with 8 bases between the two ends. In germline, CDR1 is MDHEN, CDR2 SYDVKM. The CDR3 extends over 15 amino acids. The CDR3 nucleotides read TGTGCCAGCAGTTTCGGCTCGGCTGGGGCCAACGTCCTGACTTTC. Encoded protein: CASSFGSAGANVLTF.

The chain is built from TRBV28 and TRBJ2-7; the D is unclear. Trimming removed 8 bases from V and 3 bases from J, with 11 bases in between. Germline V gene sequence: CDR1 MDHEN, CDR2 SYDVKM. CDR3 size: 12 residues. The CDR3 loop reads CASRSPGYEQYF. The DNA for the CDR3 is TGTGCCAGCCGCAGCCCTGGCTACGAGCAGTACTTC.

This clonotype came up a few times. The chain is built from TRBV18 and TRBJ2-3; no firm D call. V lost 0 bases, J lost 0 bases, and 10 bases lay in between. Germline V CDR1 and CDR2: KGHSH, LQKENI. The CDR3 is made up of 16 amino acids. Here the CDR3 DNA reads TGTGCCAGCTCACCACCGAAGACTTACAGCACAGATACGCAGTATTTT. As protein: CASSPPKTYSTDTQYF.

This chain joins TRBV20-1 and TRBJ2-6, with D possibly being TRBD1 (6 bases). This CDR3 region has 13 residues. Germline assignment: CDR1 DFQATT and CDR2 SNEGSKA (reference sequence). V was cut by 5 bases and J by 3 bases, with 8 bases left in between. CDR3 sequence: CSAYRDGANVLTF. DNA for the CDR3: TGCAGTGCTTACAGGGATGGGGCCAACGTCCTGACTTTC.

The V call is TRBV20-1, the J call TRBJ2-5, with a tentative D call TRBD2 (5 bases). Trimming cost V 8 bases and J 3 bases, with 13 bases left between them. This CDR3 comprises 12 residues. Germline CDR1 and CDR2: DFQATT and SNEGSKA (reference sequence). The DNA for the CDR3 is TGCAGTTCCCCCGACGGGAAAGAGACCCAGTACTTC. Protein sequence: CSSPDGKETQYF.

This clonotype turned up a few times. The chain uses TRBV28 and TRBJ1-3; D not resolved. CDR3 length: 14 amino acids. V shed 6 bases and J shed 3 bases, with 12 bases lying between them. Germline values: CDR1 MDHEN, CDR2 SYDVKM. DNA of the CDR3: TGTGCCAGCAGATTGGGAGAGCTTGGAAACACCATATATTTT. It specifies CASRLGELGNTIYF.

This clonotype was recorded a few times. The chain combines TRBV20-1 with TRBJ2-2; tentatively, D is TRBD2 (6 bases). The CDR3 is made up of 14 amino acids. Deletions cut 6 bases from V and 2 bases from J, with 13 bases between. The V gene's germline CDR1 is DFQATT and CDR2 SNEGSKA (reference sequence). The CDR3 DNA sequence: TGCAGTGCCTCCGGAGGGGCAAACACCGGGGAGCTGTTTTTT. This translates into CSASGGANTGELFF.